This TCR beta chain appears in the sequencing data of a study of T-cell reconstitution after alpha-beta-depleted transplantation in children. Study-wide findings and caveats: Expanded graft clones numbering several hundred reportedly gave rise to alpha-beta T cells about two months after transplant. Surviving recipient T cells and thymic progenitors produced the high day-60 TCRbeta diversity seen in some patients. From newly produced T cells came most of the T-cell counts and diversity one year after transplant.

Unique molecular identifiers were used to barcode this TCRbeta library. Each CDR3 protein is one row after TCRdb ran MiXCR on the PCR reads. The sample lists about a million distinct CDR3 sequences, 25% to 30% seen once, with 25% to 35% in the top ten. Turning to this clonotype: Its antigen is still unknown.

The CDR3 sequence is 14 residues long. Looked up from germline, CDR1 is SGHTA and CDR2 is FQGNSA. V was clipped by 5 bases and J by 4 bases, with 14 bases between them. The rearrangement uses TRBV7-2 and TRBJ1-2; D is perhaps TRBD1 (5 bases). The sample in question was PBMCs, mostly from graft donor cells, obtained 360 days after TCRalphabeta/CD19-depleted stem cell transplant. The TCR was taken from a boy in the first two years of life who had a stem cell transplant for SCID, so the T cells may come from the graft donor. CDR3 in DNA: TGTGCCAGCAGCACTTGGCGGGGGTTCTATGGCTACACCTTC. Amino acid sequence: CASSTWRGFYGYTF.